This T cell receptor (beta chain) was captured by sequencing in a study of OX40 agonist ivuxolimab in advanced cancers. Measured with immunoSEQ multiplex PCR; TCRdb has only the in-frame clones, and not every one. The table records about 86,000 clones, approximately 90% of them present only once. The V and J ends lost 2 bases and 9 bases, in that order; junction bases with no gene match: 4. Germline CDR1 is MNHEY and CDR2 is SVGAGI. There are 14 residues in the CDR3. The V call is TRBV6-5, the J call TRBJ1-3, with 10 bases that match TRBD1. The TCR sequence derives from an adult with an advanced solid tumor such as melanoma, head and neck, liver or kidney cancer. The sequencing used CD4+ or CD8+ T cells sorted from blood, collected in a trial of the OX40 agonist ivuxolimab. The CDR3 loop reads CASSYGTGDGTIYF. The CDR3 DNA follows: TGTGCCAGCAGTTACGGGACAGGGGATGGCACCATATATTTT.